This T cell receptor beta chain was recorded in a study of T cells in Graves' hyperthyroidism and ophthalmopathy. At least ten counts were recorded for this clonotype. RNA transcripts gave rise to amplified TCR beta CDR3 regions. The HTBI primer set was used in a first-round RT-PCR of the TCR CDR3. TCRdb reanalysed the multiplex PCR reads using MiXCR and keeps one entry per CDR3 protein. Altogether more than 500,000 distinct CDR3 sequences are present, over 45% being singletons, with the ten largest covering 44%. V was clipped by 11 bases and J by 2 bases, with 13 bases between them. The length of the CDR3 is 14 residues. Germline-derived CDR1 and CDR2 are ENHRY and SYGVKD.

The source of this sequence is an adult woman with Graves' disease, either hyperthyroidism or ophthalmopathy (not recorded which). The sample taken for sequencing was peripheral blood or thyroid tissue (not recorded which). The V and J genes are TRBV10-3 and TRBJ2-6; TRBD1 is a possible D gene (6 bases). CDR3 loop: CAATGTPGANVLTF. CDR3 DNA: TGTGCCGCCACAGGGACGCCTGGGGCCAACGTCCTGACTTTC.